Here is one T cell receptor (beta chain) with its context. Its antigen is not yet known. Germline is not matched at one junction end, which may reflect a read error. Without any cell sorting, total RNA and DNA were extracted together from about 20-30 mg of bulk tissue using the AllPrep DNA/RNA mini kit. Roughly five patients with histopathologically diagnosed primary liver carcinoma underwent surgical resection in China between 2015 and March 2016. At the time of sampling, the patients had chronic HBV infection and had not received any treatment. Each tumor was sampled at five spatially separated regions: the superior, inferior, left-lateral and right-lateral poles and the tumor centre. According to histology, viable tumor cells made up more than 80% of every tumor sample. Fresh tumor and adjacent tissue pieces were bisected, with one half stored in RNAlater at -80 degrees C and the other half sent for histology.

The CDR3 covers 13 residues, taking in both the cysteine and the phenylalanine. Only CDR3 DNA remains: 39 bases, in frame from the first base. This sample is drawn from a study of tumor-infiltrating lymphocytes in primary liver carcinoma (dated by TCRdb to about 2017). About the investigation overall: Of the five patients (three men and two women, aged 30 to 69 years), four had hepatocellular carcinoma and one had combined HCC and intrahepatic cholangiocarcinoma. The five patients had tumors staged T1-T3 N0M0, with maximum diameters ranging from roughly 4.2 to 11 cm. Each sample produced about 3.5 to 7.13 million productive TCRbeta reads, and read depth showed no significant difference between tissue types. The study combined TCRbeta repertoire sequencing, expression microarrays and whole-exome sequencing across five regions of each liver tumor, with adjacent normal tissue and blood. TCRbeta repertoire sequencing covered some 35 specimens from 5 patients: 25 tumor regions, 5 adjacent noncancerous liver tissues and 5 peripheral blood samples. The approximately 24 tumor region samples were profiled with Agilent mRNA microarrays so that TCRbeta repertoire diversity could be related to the local molecular phenotype. Repertoires from technical replicates were highly reproducible, with mean shared-clone rates approximately 0.92 and correlation coefficients above 0.98. Study-wide conclusions, independent of this receptor: Bulk unsorted samples precluded comparing CD4+ and CD8+ T cell repertoires. Consistent with antigen-driven expansion, pairs of tumor regions showed higher repertoire overlap (mean roughly 35%) than either tumor-adjacent pairs (around 17%) or tumor-blood pairs (roughly 14%). With just four or five patients in the study, the authors point out that the findings should be validated in a larger study. The top 250 clones made up a significantly larger repertoire fraction in tumors than in blood (p = 0.039). Because sequencing covered only the TCR beta chain and unpaired alpha chains were not captured, true repertoire diversity is likely underestimated. Only roughly 7-24% of top clones appeared in all five regions of a tumor, which suggests that tumor-infiltrating T cells are spatially heterogeneous.

Using a constant-region primer and ProtoScript II reverse transcriptase, TCRbeta-specific cDNA was reverse-transcribed from about 0.45 ug total RNA. TCRbeta libraries were built with three nested multiplex PCR rounds, a slightly modified ARM-PCR procedure. The first two PCR rounds used multiplex TRBV1-TRBV30 forward primers with a Cbeta reverse primer, each for roughly 11 cycles. Sample barcodes and Illumina adapters were added in a final 25-cycle PCR using Deep VentR polymerase. Amplicons of 200-500 bp were gel-purified with a QIAquick gel extraction kit before sequencing. The TCRbeta amplicons were sequenced with 250-bp paired-end reads on an Illumina HiSeq 2500. Per the source publication's procedure: Trimmomatic v0.33 was used to quality-trim the reads, and FLASH v1.2.11 was used to merge paired reads so that full CDR3 sequences could be recovered. MiGEC v1.2.1b assigned V, D and J germline segments to the rearranged TCRbeta sequences. Clonotype statistics and Shannon-Wiener diversity indices were computed with VDJtools v1.0.0. Except for diversity analysis, only the 250 most abundant clonotypes of each sample were used in subsequent analyses to reduce sampling bias. TCRdb reprocessing: public reads trimmed at Q25 with fastp, clones called with MiXCR, in-frame beta chains kept. CDR3 protein duplicates are merged, each entry listing the most common genes and DNA. V and J calls and clone size were set by TCRdb, not the authors. This sample is represented by some 180,000 distinct CDR3 sequences; around 81% of them were singletons. The ten largest clones capture 15% to 20% of the sample.

The TCR originated in a middle-aged man with primary liver carcinoma and hepatitis B virus infection. Specimen: tumor tissue from primary liver carcinoma. Here the chain combines TRBV12-3 or TRBV12-4 and TRBJ2-1; the D gene is possibly TRBD1 or TRBD2, with 7 bases matching each. The nucleotides are TGTGCCAGCAGCCAGGGGGGGAGTGATGAGCAGATCTTC. Its protein reads: CASSQGGSDEQIF.